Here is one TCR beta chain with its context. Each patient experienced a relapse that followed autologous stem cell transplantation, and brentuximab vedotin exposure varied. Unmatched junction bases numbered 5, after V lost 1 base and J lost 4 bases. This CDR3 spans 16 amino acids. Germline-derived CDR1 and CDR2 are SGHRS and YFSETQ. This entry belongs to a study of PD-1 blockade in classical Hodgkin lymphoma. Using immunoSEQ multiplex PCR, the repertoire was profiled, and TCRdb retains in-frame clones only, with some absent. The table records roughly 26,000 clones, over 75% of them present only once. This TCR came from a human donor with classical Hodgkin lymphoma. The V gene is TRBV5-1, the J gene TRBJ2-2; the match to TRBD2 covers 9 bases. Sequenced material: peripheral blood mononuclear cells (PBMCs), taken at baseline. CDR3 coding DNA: TGCGCCAGCAGCTTGTCTAGCGGGGTAATCACCGGGGAGCTGTTTTTT. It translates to CASSLSSGVITGELFF.